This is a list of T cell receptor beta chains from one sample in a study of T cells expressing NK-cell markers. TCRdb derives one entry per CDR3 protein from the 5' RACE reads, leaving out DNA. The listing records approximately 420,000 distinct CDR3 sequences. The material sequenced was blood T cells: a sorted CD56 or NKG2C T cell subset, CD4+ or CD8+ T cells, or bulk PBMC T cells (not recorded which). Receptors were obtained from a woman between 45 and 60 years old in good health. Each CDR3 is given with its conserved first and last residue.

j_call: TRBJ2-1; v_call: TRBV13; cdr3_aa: CASSLGWLGASGRNEQFF
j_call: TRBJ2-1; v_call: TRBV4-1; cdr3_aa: CASVGPASGIGNEQFF
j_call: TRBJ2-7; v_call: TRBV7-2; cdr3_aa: CASSLLDRGYEQYF
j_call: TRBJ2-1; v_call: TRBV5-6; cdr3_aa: CASSLAGTPSSYNEQFF
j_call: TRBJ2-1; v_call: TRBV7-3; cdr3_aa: CASSTQAMSNEQFF
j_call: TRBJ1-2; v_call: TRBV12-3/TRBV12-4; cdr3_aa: CASSPSRDGRYTF
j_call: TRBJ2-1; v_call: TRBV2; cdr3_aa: CASRRRQGVREWLFF
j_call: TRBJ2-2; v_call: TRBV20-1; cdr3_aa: CSARRGGPNTGELFF
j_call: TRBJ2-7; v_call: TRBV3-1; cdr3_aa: CASSQDMASGSSYEQYF
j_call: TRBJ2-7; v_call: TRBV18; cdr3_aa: CASSPESWTYEQYF
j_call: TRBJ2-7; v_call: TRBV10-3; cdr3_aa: CAISERRDVYEQYF
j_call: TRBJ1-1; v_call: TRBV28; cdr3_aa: CASINGGGNTEAFF
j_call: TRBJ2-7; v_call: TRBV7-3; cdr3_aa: CASSIMTGFEVEQYF
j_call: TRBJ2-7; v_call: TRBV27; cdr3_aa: CASNFLRDSAYEQYF
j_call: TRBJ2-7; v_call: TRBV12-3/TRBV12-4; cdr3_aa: CASSPERASYEQYF
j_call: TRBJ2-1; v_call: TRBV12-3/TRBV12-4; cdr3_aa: CASSLDWAAEQFF
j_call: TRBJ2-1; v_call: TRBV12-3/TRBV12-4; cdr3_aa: CASTLIGNEQFF
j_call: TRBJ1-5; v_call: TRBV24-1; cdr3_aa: CATSESGTGSNQPQHF
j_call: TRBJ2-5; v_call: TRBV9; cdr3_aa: CASSAPSAGKETQYF
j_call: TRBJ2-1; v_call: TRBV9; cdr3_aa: CASSVVELGTSGSNEQFF
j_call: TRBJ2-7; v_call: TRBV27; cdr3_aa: CASNPLDRTYEQYF
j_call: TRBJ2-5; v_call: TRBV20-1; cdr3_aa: CSAPTLAGVVKTQYF
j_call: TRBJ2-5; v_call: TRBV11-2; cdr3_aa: CASSLRGTSGRPLAPAQYF
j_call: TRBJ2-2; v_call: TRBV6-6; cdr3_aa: CASSQYTGELFF
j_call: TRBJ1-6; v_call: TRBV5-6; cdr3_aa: CASSERGNGNSPLHF
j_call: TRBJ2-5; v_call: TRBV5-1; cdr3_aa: CASSRTAVETQYF
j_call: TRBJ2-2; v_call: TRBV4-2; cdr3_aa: CASEASGRSNTGELFF
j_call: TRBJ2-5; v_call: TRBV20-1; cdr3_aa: CSARNGETQYF
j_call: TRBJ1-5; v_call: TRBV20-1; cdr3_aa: CSARDARGAGQPQHF